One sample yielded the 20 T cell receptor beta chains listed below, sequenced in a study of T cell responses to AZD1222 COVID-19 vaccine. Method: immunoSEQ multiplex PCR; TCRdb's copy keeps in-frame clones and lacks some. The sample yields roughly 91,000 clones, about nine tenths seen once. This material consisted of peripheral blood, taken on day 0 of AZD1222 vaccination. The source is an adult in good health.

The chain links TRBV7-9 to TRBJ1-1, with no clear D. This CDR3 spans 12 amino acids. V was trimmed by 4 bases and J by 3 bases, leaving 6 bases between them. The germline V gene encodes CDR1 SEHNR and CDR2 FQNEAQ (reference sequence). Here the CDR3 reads CASSYRDTEAFF. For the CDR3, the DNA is TGTGCCAGCAGCTACCGGGACACTGAAGCTTTCTTT.

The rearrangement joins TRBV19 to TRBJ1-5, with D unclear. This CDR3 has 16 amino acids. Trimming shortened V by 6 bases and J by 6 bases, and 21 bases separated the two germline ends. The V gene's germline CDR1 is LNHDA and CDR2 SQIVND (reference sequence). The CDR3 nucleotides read TGTGCCAGTAGCACAGAAGAATTGGTCGGTAGTCAGCCCCAGCATTTT. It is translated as CASSTEELVGSQPQHF. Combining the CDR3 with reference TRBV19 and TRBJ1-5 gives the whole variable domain DGGITQSPKYLFRKEGQNVTLSCEQNLNHDAMYWYRQDPGQGLRLIYYSQIVNDFQKGDIAEGYSVSREKKESFPLTVTSAQKNPTAFYLCASSTEELVGSQPQHFGDGTRLSIL.

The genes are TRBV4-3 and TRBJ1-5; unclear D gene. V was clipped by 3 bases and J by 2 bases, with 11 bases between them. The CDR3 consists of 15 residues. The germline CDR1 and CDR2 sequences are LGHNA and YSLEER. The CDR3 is CASSQGWQGNQPQHF. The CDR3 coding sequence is TGCGCCAGCAGCCAGGGGTGGCAGGGCAATCAGCCCCAGCATTTT.

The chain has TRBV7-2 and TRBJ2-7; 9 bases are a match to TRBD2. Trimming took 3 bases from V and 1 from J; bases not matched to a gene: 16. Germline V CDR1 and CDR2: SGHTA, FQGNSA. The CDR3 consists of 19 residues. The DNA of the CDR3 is TGTGCCAGCAGCTTTACCCGACCTTCGAGCGGGGGGACTTCCTACGAGCAGTACTTC. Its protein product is CASSFTRPSSGGTSYEQYF.

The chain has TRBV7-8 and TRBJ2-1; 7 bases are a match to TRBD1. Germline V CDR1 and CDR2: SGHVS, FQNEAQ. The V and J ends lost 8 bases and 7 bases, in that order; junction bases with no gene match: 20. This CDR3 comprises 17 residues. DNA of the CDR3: TGTGCCAGCGTCCCCGGGACAGCCACTACGGGTGGAAATGAGCAGTTCTTC. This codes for CASVPGTATTGGNEQFF.

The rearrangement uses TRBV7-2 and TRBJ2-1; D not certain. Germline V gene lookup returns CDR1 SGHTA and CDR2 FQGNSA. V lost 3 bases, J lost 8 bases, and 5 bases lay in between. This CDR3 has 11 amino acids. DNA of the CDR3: TGTGCCAGCAGCTTCTTCGATGAGCAGTTCTTC. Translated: CASSFFDEQFF.

Here the CDR3 DNA reads TGTGCCAGCTCACCACGCGGGCGGGAGGGCTACAATGAGCAGTTCTTC. It encodes CASSPRGREGYNEQFF. The chain is built from TRBV18 and TRBJ2-1; 9 bases align to TRBD2. Germline lookup yields CDR1 KGHSH and CDR2 LQKENI. Trimming took 1 base from V and 3 from J; bases not matched to a gene: 4. The CDR3 is 16 residues long.

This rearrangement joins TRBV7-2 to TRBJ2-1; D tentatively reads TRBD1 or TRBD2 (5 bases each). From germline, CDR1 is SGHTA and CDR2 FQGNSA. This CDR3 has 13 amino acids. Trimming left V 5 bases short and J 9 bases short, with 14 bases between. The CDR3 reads CASSLGTSGEQFF. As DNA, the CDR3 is TGTGCCAGCAGCCTCGGGACCTCTGGTGAGCAGTTCTTC.

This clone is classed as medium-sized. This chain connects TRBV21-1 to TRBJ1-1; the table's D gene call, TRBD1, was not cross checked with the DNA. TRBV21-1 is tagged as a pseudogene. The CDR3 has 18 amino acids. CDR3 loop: CASSSPTGLYKMGTEAFF. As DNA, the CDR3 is TGTGCCAGCAGCTCCCCGACAGGGCTATATAAGATGGGCACTGAAGCTTTCTTT.

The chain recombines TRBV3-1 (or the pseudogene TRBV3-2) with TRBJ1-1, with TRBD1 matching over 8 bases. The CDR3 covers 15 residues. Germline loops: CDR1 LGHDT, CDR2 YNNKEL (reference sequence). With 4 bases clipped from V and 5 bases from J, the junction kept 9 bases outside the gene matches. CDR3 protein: CASSPSGGGLTEAFF. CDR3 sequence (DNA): TGTGCCAGCAGCCCGTCAGGGGGCGGGTTAACTGAAGCTTTCTTT.

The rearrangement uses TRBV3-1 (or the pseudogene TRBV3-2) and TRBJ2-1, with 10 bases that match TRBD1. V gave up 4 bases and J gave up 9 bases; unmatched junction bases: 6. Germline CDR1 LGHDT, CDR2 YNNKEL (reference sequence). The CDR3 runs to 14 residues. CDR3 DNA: TGTGCCAGCAGCCGCCGGACAGGGGGGGGTGAGCAGTTCTTC. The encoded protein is CASSRRTGGGEQFF.

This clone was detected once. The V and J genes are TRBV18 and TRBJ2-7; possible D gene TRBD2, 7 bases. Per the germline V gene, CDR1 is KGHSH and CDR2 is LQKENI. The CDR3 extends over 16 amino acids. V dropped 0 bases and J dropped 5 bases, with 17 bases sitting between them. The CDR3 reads CASSPPGAAGIHEQYF. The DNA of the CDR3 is TGTGCCAGCTCACCACCGGGGGCAGCGGGGATACACGAGCAGTACTTC. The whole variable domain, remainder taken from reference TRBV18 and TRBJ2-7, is NAGVMQNPRHLVRRRGQEARLRCSPMKGHSHVYWYRQLPEEGLKFMVYLQKENIIDESGMPKERFSAEFPKEGPSILRIQQVVRGDSAAYFCASSPPGAAGIHEQYFGPGTRLTVT.

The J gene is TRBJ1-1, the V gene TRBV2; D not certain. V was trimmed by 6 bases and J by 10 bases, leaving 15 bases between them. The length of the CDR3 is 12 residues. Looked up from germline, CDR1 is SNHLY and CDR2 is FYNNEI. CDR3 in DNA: TGTGCCAGCAGCCCATTGAGTGTCAGAGCTTTCTTT. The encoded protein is CASSPLSVRAFF. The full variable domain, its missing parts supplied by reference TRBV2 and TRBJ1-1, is EPEVTQTPSHQVTQMGQEVILRCVPISNHLYFYWYRQILGQKVEFLVSFYNNEISEKSEIFDDQFSVERPDGSNFTLKIRSTKLEDSAMYFCASSPLSVRAFFGQGTRLTVV.

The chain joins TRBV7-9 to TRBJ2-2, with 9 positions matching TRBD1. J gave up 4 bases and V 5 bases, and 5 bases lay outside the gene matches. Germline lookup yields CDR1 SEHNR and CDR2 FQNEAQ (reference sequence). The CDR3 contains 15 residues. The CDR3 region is CASSQQGAVTGELFF. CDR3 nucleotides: TGTGCCAGCAGCCAACAGGGGGCGGTCACCGGGGAGCTGTTTTTT.

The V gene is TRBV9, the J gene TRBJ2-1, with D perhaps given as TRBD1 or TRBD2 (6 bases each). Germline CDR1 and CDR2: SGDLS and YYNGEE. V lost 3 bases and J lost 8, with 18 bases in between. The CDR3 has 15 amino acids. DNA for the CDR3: TGTGCCAGCAGCGCCGGGACAAGGAGGGTGGATGAGCAGTTCTTC. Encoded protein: CASSAGTRRVDEQFF.

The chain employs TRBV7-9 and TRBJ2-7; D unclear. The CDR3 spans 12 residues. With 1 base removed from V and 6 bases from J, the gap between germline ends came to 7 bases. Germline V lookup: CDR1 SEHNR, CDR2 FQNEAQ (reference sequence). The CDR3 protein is CASSLESGEQYF. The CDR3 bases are TGTGCCAGCAGCTTAGAGTCCGGCGAGCAGTACTTC.

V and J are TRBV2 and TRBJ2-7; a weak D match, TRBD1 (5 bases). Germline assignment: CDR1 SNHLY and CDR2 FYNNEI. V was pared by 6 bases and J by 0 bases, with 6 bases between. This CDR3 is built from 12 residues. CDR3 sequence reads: CASRDNSYEQYF. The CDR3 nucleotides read TGTGCCAGCAGGGACAACTCCTACGAGCAGTACTTC.

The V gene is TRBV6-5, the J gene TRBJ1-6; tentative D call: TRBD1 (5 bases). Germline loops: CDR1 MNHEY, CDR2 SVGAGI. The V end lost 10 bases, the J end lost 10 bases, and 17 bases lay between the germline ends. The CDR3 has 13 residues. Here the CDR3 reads CATSLGGRSPLHF. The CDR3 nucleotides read TGTGCCACCTCCCTGGGGGGTCGCTCACCCCTCCACTTT.

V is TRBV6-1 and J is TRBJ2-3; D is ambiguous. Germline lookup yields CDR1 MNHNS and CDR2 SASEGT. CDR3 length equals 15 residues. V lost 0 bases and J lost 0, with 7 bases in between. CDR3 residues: CASSEARVSTDTQYF. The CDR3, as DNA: TGTGCCAGCAGTGAAGCTAGGGTTAGCACAGATACGCAGTATTTT.

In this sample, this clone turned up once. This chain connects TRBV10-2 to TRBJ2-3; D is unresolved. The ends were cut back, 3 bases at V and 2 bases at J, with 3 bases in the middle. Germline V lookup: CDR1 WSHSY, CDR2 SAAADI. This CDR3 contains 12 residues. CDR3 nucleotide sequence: TGCGCCAGCAGTGATCCCACAGATACGCAGTATTTT. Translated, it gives CASSDPTDTQYF.